A single sample is the source of the 21 T cell receptor beta chains below, sequenced in a study of beta chain features in type 1 diabetes. No antigen has been assigned to these receptors. The study reverse transcribed the entire isolated RNA, so it sequenced expressed TCRB transcripts. Sequenced by immunoSEQ multiplex PCR; TCRdb stores in-frame clones only, minus some. The profile shows around 30,000 clones, 65% of them singletons. Study results and caveats: In all four CD4+ subsets, TCRB CDR3 length was significantly, moderately reduced in type 1 diabetes.

The specimen was Tregs from blood. Receptor source: a young woman with type 1 diabetes.

The rearrangement links TRBV5-1 to TRBJ1-2; no firm D call. The V and J ends lost 4 bases and 7 bases respectively, with 11 bases between them. There are 12 residues in the CDR3. Per the germline V gene, CDR1 is SGHRS and CDR2 is YFSETQ. The CDR3 nucleotides are TGCGCCAGCAGCCTTTTCGAGGGTGGCTACACCTTC. Residues: CASSLFEGGYTF.

In its sample, this clone was seen a few times. The chain is built from TRBV29-1 and TRBJ2-5; 9 bases fit TRBD1. The end of the DNA fits TRBJ2-7 better, so the J call may be wrong. CDR3 length equals 13 residues. Germline V lookup: CDR1 SQVTM, CDR2 ANQGSEA. The CDR3 here is CSVVGQGMYEQYF. CDR3 in DNA: TGCAGCGTTGTTGGACAGGGGATGTACGAGCAGTACTTC.

This clone was seen only a few times. This sequence joins TRBV6-1 and TRBJ2-1; D perhaps matches TRBD2 (5 bases). The CDR3 length is 15 residues. CDR1 is MNHNS, CDR2 SASEGT, per germline. Trimming removed 0 bases at V and 1 base at J, with 7 bases between. In DNA, the CDR3 is TGTGCCAGCAGTGAAGCGGGCGGGTCCTACAATGAGCAGTTCTTC. It yields the protein CASSEAGGSYNEQFF.

CDR3 loop: CAIMAGPGTGTSDTQYF. For the CDR3, the DNA is TGTGCCATCATGGCGGGTCCCGGGACAGGGACTTCAGATACGCAGTATTTT. The V gene is TRBV10-3, the J gene TRBJ2-3; 9 bases align to TRBD1. CDR3 length equals 17 residues. Losses at the gene ends were 7 bases for V and 4 bases for J; bases not matched to a gene: 15. Germline V gene data show CDR1 as ENHRY and CDR2 as SYGVKD.

The V and J genes are TRBV7-2 and TRBJ2-1; D is perhaps TRBD1 (5 bases). Between the trimmed V and J ends, which lost 0 bases and 7 bases, there was a span of 7 bases. The CDR3 is 13 amino acids. Germline values: CDR1 SGHTA, CDR2 FQGNSA. This CDR3 reads CASSLAPGNEQFF. The CDR3 DNA is TGTGCCAGCAGCTTAGCGCCAGGGAATGAGCAGTTCTTC.

The V gene is TRBV5-1, the J gene TRBJ2-5, with TRBD1 matching over 8 bases. The CDR3 consists of 13 residues. Germline-derived CDR1 and CDR2 are SGHRS and YFSETQ. Trimming took 4 bases from V and 4 from J; bases not matched to a gene: 3. The CDR3 DNA sequence: TGCGCCAGCAGCAGAACAGGGGGAGAGACCCAGTACTTC. Residues: CASSRTGGETQYF.

V usage is TRBV28 and J usage is TRBJ1-2; D is possibly TRBD1 (5 bases). V lost 3 bases, J lost 8 bases, and 7 bases lay in between. This CDR3 contains 11 residues. Germline assignment: CDR1 MDHEN and CDR2 SYDVKM. Here the CDR3 reads CASSLGLGYTF. The CDR3, as DNA: TGTGCCAGCAGTTTGGGGCTGGGCTACACCTTC.

This clone has more than one count but fewer than ten. The chain recombines TRBV18 with TRBJ2-3; TRBD1 agrees at 12 bases. The CDR3 extends over 15 amino acids. Trimming at V came to 3 bases and at J to 7 bases, leaving 5 bases not matched to a gene. Germline V gives CDR1 KGHSH, CDR2 LQKENI. CDR3 in DNA: TGTGCCAGCTCACCTGGGACAGGGGGCTTCAATACGCAGTATTTT. This sequence encodes CASSPGTGGFNTQYF.

The V gene is TRBV5-1, the J gene TRBJ1-1; 8 nucleotides align to TRBD1. This CDR3 contains 15 residues. J was trimmed by 1 base and V by 0 bases; bases with no gene match: 2. The V gene's germline CDR1 is SGHRS and CDR2 YFSETQ. The CDR3 DNA reads as TGCGCCAGCAGCTTGGCCGGGACAGGGAACACTGAAGCTTTCTTT. Protein sequence: CASSLAGTGNTEAFF.

This chain joins TRBV28 and TRBJ1-1, with a weak D call TRBD1 (6 bases). This CDR3 is 12 amino acids long. The V gene's germline CDR1 is MDHEN and CDR2 SYDVKM. V lost 2 bases and J 9 bases, leaving 10 bases between the germline ends. The CDR3 coding sequence is TGTGCCAGCAGTTTAAAGGGGGTCCAAGCTTTCTTT. This encodes CASSLKGVQAFF.

The rearrangement joins TRBV5-1 to TRBJ2-2; 7 bases map to TRBD2. Germline values: CDR1 SGHRS, CDR2 YFSETQ. After removal of 4 bases from V and 3 bases from J, the junction contained 9 bases not matched to a gene. This CDR3 region has 16 residues. The CDR3 nucleotides are TGCGCCAGCAGCATCCTGAGCGGGACGTACACCGGGGAGCTGTTTTTT. Protein product: CASSILSGTYTGELFF.

The chain uses TRBV5-1 and TRBJ1-1; no reliable D call. The CDR3 consists of 16 residues. V lost 0 bases to trimming and J lost 4 bases, with 16 bases between them. Per the germline V gene, CDR1 is SGHRS and CDR2 is YFSETQ. CDR3: CASSLVAGSGSTEAFF. The DNA for the CDR3 is TGCGCCAGCAGCTTGGTCGCCGGCAGTGGGAGCACTGAAGCTTTCTTT.

CDR3 in DNA: TGTGCCTGGAGGGACAGTGGATTGGCATACACTGAAGCTTTCTTT. Translated, it gives CAWRDSGLAYTEAFF. V is TRBV30 and J is TRBJ1-1, with D maybe TRBD1 (6 bases). This CDR3 spans 15 amino acids. Germline V gene data show CDR1 as GTSNPN and CDR2 as SVGIG (reference sequence). V lost 3 bases and J lost 3, with 17 bases in between.

The chain couples TRBV29-1 to TRBJ1-3; D is ambiguous. Trimming cost V 5 bases and J 0 bases, with 11 bases left between them. The CDR3 has 14 residues. Per the germline V gene, CDR1 is SQVTM and CDR2 is ANQGSEA. The CDR3 DNA sequence: TGCAGCGTTCGACGCGGGATCTCTGGAAACACCATATATTTT. Translation gives CSVRRGISGNTIYF.

The rearrangement uses TRBV19 and TRBJ1-2; D is possibly TRBD1 (5 bases). This CDR3 spans 15 amino acids. The V end lost 10 bases, the J end lost 0 bases, and 18 bases lay between the germline ends. CDR1 and CDR2 (germline): LNHDA, SQIVND (reference sequence). The CDR3 reads CAIRGGDASNYGYTF. The CDR3, as DNA: TGTGCCATACGGGGAGGGGACGCTTCTAACTATGGCTACACCTTC.

This clone is a singleton in its sample. V usage is TRBV30 and J usage is TRBJ2-7; tentative D call: TRBD1 (6 bases). Per germline, CDR1 GTSNPN and CDR2 SVGIG (reference sequence). CDR3 size: 11 residues. V was pared by 3 bases and J by 4 bases, with 7 bases between. CDR3 DNA: TGTGCCTGGAGCGACAGGTACGAGCAGTACTTC. Its translation: CAWSDRYEQYF. The full variable domain, its missing parts supplied by reference TRBV30 and TRBJ2-7, is SQTIHQWPATLVQPVGSPLSLECTVEGTSNPNLYWYRQAAGRGLQLLFYSVGIGQISSEVPQNLSASRPQDRQFILSSKKLLLSDSGFYLCAWSDRYEQYFGPGTRLTVT.

This clone has a single count. The CDR3 DNA follows: TGTGCCAGCAGTTACCGTTATTCGAGATATCAGCCCCAGCATTTT. This translates into CASSYRYSRYQPQHF. The gene calls are TRBV6-5 and TRBJ1-5; D unclear. The CDR3 has 15 amino acids. The V gene lost 2 bases and the J gene lost 5 bases, with 13 bases spanning the gap. Germline V gives CDR1 MNHEY, CDR2 SVGAGI.

In DNA form, the CDR3 reads TGTGCCAGCAGCCAAAAAGGGGGGGATCAGCCCCAGCATTTT. Amino acid sequence: CASSQKGGDQPQHF. The V call is TRBV4-2, the J call TRBJ1-5; weak D call: TRBD1 (6 bases). The CDR3 is 14 residues long. Germline values: CDR1 LGHNA, CDR2 YNFKEQ. Trimming left V 2 bases short and J 5 bases short, with 10 bases between.

This clone was detected a few times. Other DNA sequences of this sample code for an identical CDR3. This rearrangement joins TRBV18 to TRBJ2-7, with D possibly TRBD2 on 5 matching bases. This CDR3 region has 13 residues. CDR1 and CDR2 from the germline V gene are KGHSH and LQKENI. Trimming took 3 bases from V and 3 from J, leaving 9 bases between them. CDR3 in amino acids: CASSPPGFYEQYF. CDR3 DNA: TGTGCCAGCTCACCCCCGGGGTTCTACGAGCAGTACTTC.

The V and J genes are TRBV30 and TRBJ2-7; TRBD2 aligns across 8 bases. Per germline, CDR1 GTSNPN and CDR2 SVGIG (reference sequence). The CDR3 consists of 12 residues. The ends lost 5 bases at V and 9 bases at J; junction bases unmatched: 9. As DNA, the CDR3 is TGTGCCTGGTCGAGGACTAGCTATGTGCAGTACTTC. Its protein product is CAWSRTSYVQYF.

The J gene is TRBJ2-7, the V gene TRBV29-1, with 10 bases aligning to TRBD1. Germline values: CDR1 SQVTM, CDR2 ANQGSEA. This CDR3 has 13 residues. Trimming removed 7 bases from V and 3 bases from J; junction bases left unmatched: 6. CDR3 DNA: TGCAGCGCTGGCGGGACAGGGGTCTACGAGCAGTACTTC. This encodes CSAGGTGVYEQYF.